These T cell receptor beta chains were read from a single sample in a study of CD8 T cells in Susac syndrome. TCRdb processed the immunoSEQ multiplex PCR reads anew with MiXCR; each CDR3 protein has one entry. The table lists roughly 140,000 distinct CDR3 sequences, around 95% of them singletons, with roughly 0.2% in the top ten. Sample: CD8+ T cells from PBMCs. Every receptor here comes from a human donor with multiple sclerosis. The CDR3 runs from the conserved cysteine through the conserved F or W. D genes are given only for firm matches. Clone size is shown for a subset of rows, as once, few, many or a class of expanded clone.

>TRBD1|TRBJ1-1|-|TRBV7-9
CASSSGTAPREAFF
TGTGCCAGCAGTTCCGGGACAGCCCCCCGGGAGGCTTTCTTT
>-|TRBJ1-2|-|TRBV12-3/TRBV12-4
CASSFGQTNPIYGYTF
TGTGCCAGCAGTTTCGGCCAGACCAATCCCATCTATGGCTACACCTTC
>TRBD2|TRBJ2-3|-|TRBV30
CAWERGVVDTQYF
TGTGCCTGGGAGCGGGGGGTCGTAGATACGCAGTATTTT
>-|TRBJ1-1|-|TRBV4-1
CASGAGMNEAFF
TGCGCCTCCGGGGCCGGGATGAATGAAGCTTTCTTT
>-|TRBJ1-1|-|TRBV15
CATSLGNTEAFF
TGTGCCACCAGTTTAGGTAACACTGAAGCTTTCTTT
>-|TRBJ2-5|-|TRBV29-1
CSAGRIGEKETQYF
TGCAGCGCCGGTAGAATTGGAGAGAAAGAGACCCAGTACTTC
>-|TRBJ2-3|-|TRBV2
CASSGTLLSFTDTQYF
TGTGCCAGCAGCGGGACATTACTATCCTTCACAGATACGCAGTATTTT
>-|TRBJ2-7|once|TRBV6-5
CASSPSGPYEQYF
TGTGCCAGCAGTCCCTCCGGGCCATACGAGCAGTACTTC
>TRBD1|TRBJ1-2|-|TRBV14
CASSYWDREYDYGYTF
TGTGCCAGCAGCTATTGGGACAGGGAATACGACTATGGCTACACCTTC
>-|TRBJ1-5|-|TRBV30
CAWVGEGAQHF
TGTGCCTGGGTGGGGGAGGGAGCCCAGCATTTT
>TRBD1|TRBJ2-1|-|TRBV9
CASSVGGTGDEQFF
TGTGCCAGCAGCGTAGGTGGGACAGGGGATGAGCAGTTCTTC
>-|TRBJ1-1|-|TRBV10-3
CATGPDSGDQAFF
TGTGCCACGGGACCGGACTCCGGGGACCAAGCTTTCTTT
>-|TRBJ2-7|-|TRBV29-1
CSGTGSRDEQYF
TGCAGCGGTACGGGGTCCCGGGACGAGCAGTACTTC
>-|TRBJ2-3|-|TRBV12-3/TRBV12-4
CASSLAETGPHDTDTQYF
TGTGCCAGCAGTTTAGCGGAGACAGGCCCCCATGACACAGATACGCAGTATTTT
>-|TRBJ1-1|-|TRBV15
CATSSPYDTSEGNTEAFF
TGTGCCACCAGCAGCCCGTATGATACCTCAGAGGGGAACACTGAAGCTTTCTTT
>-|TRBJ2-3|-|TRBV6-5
CASSYSRHDVPTDTQYF
TGTGCCAGCAGTTACTCGAGACACGACGTTCCCACAGATACGCAGTATTTT
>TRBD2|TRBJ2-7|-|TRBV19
CASSPRGGHSSYEQYF
TGTGCCAGTAGTCCACGGGGGGGACATAGCTCCTACGAGCAGTACTTC
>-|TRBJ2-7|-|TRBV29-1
CSVVRGHEQYF
TGCAGCGTTGTCAGGGGACACGAGCAGTACTTC
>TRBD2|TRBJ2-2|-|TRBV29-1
CSVRDYGELFF
TGCAGCGTTCGGGACTACGGGGAGCTGTTTTTT
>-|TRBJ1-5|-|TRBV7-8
CASSLRPGNQPQHF
TGTGCCAGCAGCTTAAGGCCAGGGAATCAGCCCCAGCATTTT
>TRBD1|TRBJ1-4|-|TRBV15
CATSPDRAGQTNEKLFF
TGTGCCACCAGCCCCGACAGGGCGGGACAGACTAATGAAAAACTGTTTTTT
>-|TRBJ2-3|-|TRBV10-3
CAISEIPTADTQYF
TGTGCCATCAGTGAGATCCCAACAGCGGATACGCAGTATTTT
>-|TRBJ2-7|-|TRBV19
CASKGRTTYEQYF
TGTGCCAGTAAAGGCAGAACCACCTACGAGCAGTACTTC
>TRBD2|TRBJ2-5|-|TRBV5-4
CASSRTGTSGQETQYF
TGTGCCAGCAGCCGGACCGGGACTAGCGGACAAGAGACCCAGTACTTC
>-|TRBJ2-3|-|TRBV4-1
CASSQAGTMYTQYF
TGCGCCAGCAGCCAAGCGGGGACCATGTATACGCAGTATTTT
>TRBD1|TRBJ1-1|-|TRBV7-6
CASSPRQGAGTEAFF
TGTGCCAGCAGCCCGAGACAGGGGGCCGGAACTGAAGCTTTCTTT